The 20 T cell receptor beta chains given below trace back to one sample, sequenced in a study of T cell responses to AZD1222 COVID-19 vaccine. The method was immunoSEQ multiplex PCR; TCRdb's version includes in-frame clones alone and lacks a portion of them. The sample holds around 120,000 clones, more than 75% seen once. The starting material was peripheral blood, obtained 28 days after the second AZD1222 dose. These TCRs come from an adult who received the AZD1222 COVID-19 vaccine.

This chain joins TRBV27 and TRBJ2-3, with D perhaps TRBD1 (5 bases). In germline, CDR1 is MNHEY, CDR2 SMNVEV (reference sequence). V lost 3 bases, J lost 2 bases, and 21 bases lay in between. The CDR3 sequence is 18 residues long. CDR3 amino acids: CASSFDSRLTPSTDTQYF. CDR3 DNA sequence: TGTGCCAGCAGTTTCGACAGCCGCCTAACCCCTTCCACAGATACGCAGTATTTT.

Only one count was recorded for this clone. The chain employs TRBV3-1 (or the pseudogene TRBV3-2) and TRBJ1-1, with D possibly TRBD1 on 5 matching bases. Per germline, CDR1 LGHDT and CDR2 YNNKEL (reference sequence). The CDR3 length is 12 residues. V lost 9 bases to trimming and J lost 2 bases, with 10 bases between them. The CDR3 bases are TGTGCCAGTACAGGCGGAAACACTGAAGCTTTCTTT. This codes for CASTGGNTEAFF.

This clone was seen only once. The rearrangement uses TRBV28 and TRBJ2-3; 13 bases are a match to TRBD2. V dropped 4 bases and J dropped 3; count of bases not matched to a gene: 7. Germline V lookup: CDR1 MDHEN, CDR2 SYDVKM. The CDR3 is 17 amino acids. In DNA form, the CDR3 reads TGTGCCAGCAGTTCCGACGGACTAGCGGGAGAAACAGATACGCAGTATTTT. Translation: CASSSDGLAGETDTQYF.

The V call is TRBV20-1, the J call TRBJ1-4; D gene uncertain. Trimming stripped 1 base from V and 8 bases from J, with 2 bases between. Germline loops: CDR1 DFQATT, CDR2 SNEGSKA (reference sequence). This CDR3 spans 10 amino acids. CDR3 region: CSARAEKLFF. The CDR3 region has the DNA TGCAGTGCTAGAGCCGAAAAACTGTTTTTT.

The chain joins TRBV19 to TRBJ2-1; weak D call: TRBD2 (5 bases). This CDR3 has 14 residues. The ends were cut back, 3 bases at V and 5 bases at J, with 11 bases in the middle. CDR1 is LNHDA and CDR2 is SQIVND in the germline V gene (reference sequence). The CDR3 is CASSIMASHNEQFF. The DNA of the CDR3 is TGTGCCAGTAGTATCATGGCTAGCCACAATGAGCAGTTCTTC.

This clone was seen just once. The chain links TRBV29-1 to TRBJ1-2; D call uncertain. The V end was cut by 7 bases, the J end by 6 bases, with 12 bases between. This CDR3 is built from 11 residues. Per germline, CDR1 SQVTM and CDR2 ANQGSEA. The CDR3 here is CSAQWGDGYTF. The DNA of the CDR3 is TGCAGCGCTCAGTGGGGTGATGGCTACACCTTC.

The chain couples TRBV7-6 to TRBJ1-6; 11 bases fit TRBD1. J lost 10 bases, V lost 5 bases, and 7 bases had no gene match. This CDR3 has 15 amino acids. The germline gives CDR1 SGHVS, CDR2 FNYEAQ. In nucleotides, the CDR3 is TGTGCCAGCAGCCCGGGACAGGGGGGTCAGTCACCCCTCCACTTT. This gives the protein CASSPGQGGQSPLHF.

This rearrangement joins TRBV5-4 to TRBJ2-3; D remains unclear. Germline loops: CDR1 SGHNT, CDR2 YYREEE (reference sequence). The length of the CDR3 is 13 residues. V lost 6 bases to trimming and J lost 0 bases, with 8 bases between them. CDR3 nucleotides: TGTGCCAGCAACCCGGGTAGCACAGATACGCAGTATTTT. Its protein is CASNPGSTDTQYF.

The count of this clone is one. The CDR3 is CASSYITRDTQYF. DNA for the CDR3: TGTGCCAGCAGTTACATCACTCGGGACACCCAGTACTTC. V is TRBV6-2 or TRBV6-3 and J is TRBJ2-5, with D perhaps assigned TRBD1 or TRBD2 (5 bases each). This CDR3 spans 13 amino acids. Germline V gene lookup returns CDR1 MNHEY and CDR2 SVGEGT. V lost 2 bases, J lost 8 bases, and 12 bases lay in between.

V and J are TRBV7-8 and TRBJ1-3; D is ambiguous. There are 14 residues in the CDR3. V gave up 0 bases and J gave up 6 bases, with 9 bases separating them. Germline assignment: CDR1 SGHVS and CDR2 FQNEAQ. The CDR3 protein is CASSLAGRVNTIYF. The CDR3 bases are TGTGCCAGCAGCTTAGCGGGCCGGGTAAACACCATATATTTT.

Only one count was recorded for this clone. J is TRBJ1-1 and V is TRBV10-3; 7 positions agree with TRBD1. The CDR3 covers 13 residues. Germline V gene sequence: CDR1 ENHRY, CDR2 SYGVKD. V shed 8 bases and J 3 bases; nucleotides not matched to a gene: 6. CDR3 in amino acids: CAIVDRVDTEAFF. Here the CDR3 DNA reads TGTGCCATCGTCGACAGGGTGGACACTGAAGCTTTCTTT.

The rearrangement joins TRBV4-2 to TRBJ1-4; a weak D match, TRBD1 (6 bases). The CDR3 runs 17 residues. Trimming left V 0 bases short and J 4 bases short, with 15 bases between. Germline V CDR1 and CDR2: LGHNA, YNFKEQ. CDR3 protein: CASSQDPVTGNNEKLFF. The CDR3 coding sequence is TGTGCCAGCAGCCAAGATCCAGTGACAGGAAATAATGAAAAACTGTTTTTT.

A remark on this clone: Mismatch with germline at one junction end may stem from a read error. The rearrangement links TRBV7-2 to TRBJ1-1; 7 bases align to TRBD1. Germline-derived CDR1 and CDR2 are SGHTA and FQGNSA. CDR3 length: 12 residues. The CDR3 is CASSLDFQGVIF. Written as DNA, the CDR3 is TGTGCCAGCAGCTTAGATTTCCAGGGGGTGATCTTT.

Concerning this clone: The same CDR3 also results from other DNA sequences found in this sample. V and J are TRBV6-5 and TRBJ1-2; 8 bases are shared with TRBD1. J gave up 6 bases and V 9 bases, and 3 bases lay outside the gene matches. The germline CDR1 and CDR2 sequences are MNHEY and SVGAGI. The CDR3 loop spans 11 amino acids. The CDR3 here is CASGQGDGYTF. For the CDR3, the DNA is TGTGCCAGTGGACAGGGTGATGGCTACACCTTC.

CDR3 nucleotides: TGCGCCAGCAGCCCCGACGGGTATAATTCACCCCTCCACTTT. It specifies CASSPDGYNSPLHF. The V gene is TRBV5-1, the J gene TRBJ1-6; no clear D. V was pared by 4 bases and J by 4 bases, with 9 bases between. Looked up from germline, CDR1 is SGHRS and CDR2 is YFSETQ. The CDR3 runs 14 residues.

The chain couples TRBV15 to TRBJ2-3, with D uncertain. Trimming took 1 base from V and 0 from J, leaving 8 bases between them. Germline CDR1 and CDR2: LNHNV and YYDKDF (reference sequence). CDR3 length equals 15 residues. The CDR3 DNA follows: TGTGCCACCAGCAGAGGGCGGAGCAGCACAGATACGCAGTATTTT. Translated, it gives CATSRGRSSTDTQYF. Full variable domain (missing parts from reference TRBV15 and TRBJ2-3): DAMVIQNPRYQVTQFGKPVTLSCSQTLNHNVMYWYQQKSSQAPKLLFHYYDKDFNNEADTPDNFQSRRPNTSFCFLDIRSPGLGDTAMYLCATSRGRSSTDTQYFGPGTRLTVL.

The chain joins TRBV5-4 to TRBJ1-1; 7 bases match TRBD1. V was pared by 4 bases and J by 3 bases, with 6 bases of the junction left unmatched. Germline V gene lookup returns CDR1 SGHNT and CDR2 YYREEE (reference sequence). CDR3 size: 14 residues. CDR3 in amino acids: CASSLRQGDTEAFF. The CDR3 DNA follows: TGTGCCAGCAGCCTCAGACAGGGAGACACTGAAGCTTTCTTT. The whole variable domain, remainder taken from reference TRBV5-4 and TRBJ1-1, is ETGVTQSPTHLIKTRGQQVTLRCSSQSGHNTVSWYQQALGQGPQFIFQYYREEENGRGNFPPRFSGLQFPNYSSELNVNALELDDSALYLCASSLRQGDTEAFFGQGTRLTVV.

This clone was counted once. V is TRBV6-2 or TRBV6-3 and J is TRBJ2-1, with 11 bases matching TRBD2. V gave up 2 bases and J gave up 7 bases; unmatched junction bases: 10. Germline lookup yields CDR1 MNHEY and CDR2 SVGEGT. The CDR3 length is 17 residues. CDR3: CASSYPPLAGVGNEQFF. The CDR3 nucleotides are TGTGCCAGCAGTTACCCCCCACTAGCGGGAGTAGGGAATGAGCAGTTCTTC.

The chain uses TRBV3-1 (or the pseudogene TRBV3-2) and TRBJ1-2; D ambiguous. Trimming took 5 bases from V and 8 from J, leaving 12 bases between them. Germline CDR1 and CDR2: LGHDT and YNNKEL (reference sequence). The CDR3 covers 12 residues. Written as DNA, the CDR3 is TGTGCCAGCAGCTCCGGGGAGAGGGGCTACACCTTC. It yields the protein CASSSGERGYTF.

The chain combines TRBV5-6 with TRBJ2-3, with no clear D. The CDR3 runs to 17 residues. Germline V lookup: CDR1 SGHDT, CDR2 YYEEEE. Trimming took 3 bases from V and 1 from J, leaving 18 bases between them. Here the CDR3 DNA reads TGTGCCAGCAGCTCCCCGTCGGGTCTGACTGGCACAGATACGCAGTATTTT. It encodes CASSSPSGLTGTDTQYF.